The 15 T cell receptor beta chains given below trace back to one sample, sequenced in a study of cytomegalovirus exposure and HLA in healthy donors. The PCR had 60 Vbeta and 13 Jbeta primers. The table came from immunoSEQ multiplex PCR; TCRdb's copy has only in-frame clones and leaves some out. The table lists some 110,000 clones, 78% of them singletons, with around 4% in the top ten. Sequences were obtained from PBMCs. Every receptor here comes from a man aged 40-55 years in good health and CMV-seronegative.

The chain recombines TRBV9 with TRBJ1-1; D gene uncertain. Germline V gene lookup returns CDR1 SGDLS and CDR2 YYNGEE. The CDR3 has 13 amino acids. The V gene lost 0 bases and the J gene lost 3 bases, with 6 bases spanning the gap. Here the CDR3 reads CASSVDSYTEAFF. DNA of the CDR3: TGTGCCAGCAGCGTAGACTCATACACTGAAGCTTTCTTT.

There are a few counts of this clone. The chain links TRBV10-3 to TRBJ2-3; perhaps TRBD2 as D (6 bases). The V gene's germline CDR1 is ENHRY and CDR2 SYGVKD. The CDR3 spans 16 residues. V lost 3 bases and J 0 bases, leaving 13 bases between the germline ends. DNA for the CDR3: TGTGCCATCAGTGATACCCGGGACTGGAGCACAGATACGCAGTATTTT. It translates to CAISDTRDWSTDTQYF.

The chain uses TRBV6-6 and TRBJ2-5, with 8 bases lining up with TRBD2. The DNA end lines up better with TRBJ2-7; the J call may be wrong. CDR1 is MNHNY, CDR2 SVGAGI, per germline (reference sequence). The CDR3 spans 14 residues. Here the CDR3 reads CASSSGAGGHEQYF. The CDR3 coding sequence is TGTGCCAGCAGTTCAGGGGCGGGGGGCCACGAGCAGTACTTC.

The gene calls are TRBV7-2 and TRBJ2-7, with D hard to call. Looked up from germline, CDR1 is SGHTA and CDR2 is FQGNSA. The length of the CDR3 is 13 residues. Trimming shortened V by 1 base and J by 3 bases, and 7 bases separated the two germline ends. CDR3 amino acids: CASSLGALYEQYF. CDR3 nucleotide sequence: TGTGCCAGCAGCTTAGGTGCACTCTACGAGCAGTACTTC.

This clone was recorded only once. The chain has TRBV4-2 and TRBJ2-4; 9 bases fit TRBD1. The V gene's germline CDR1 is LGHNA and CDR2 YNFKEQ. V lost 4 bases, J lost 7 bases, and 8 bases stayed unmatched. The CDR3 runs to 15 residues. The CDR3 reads CASSPTGGAGNIQYF. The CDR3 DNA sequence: TGTGCCAGCAGCCCAACAGGGGGCGCTGGTAACATTCAGTACTTC.

The CDR3 loop is CASSPAAVNTGELFF. The CDR3 DNA follows: TGTGCCAGTAGCCCGGCGGCAGTGAACACCGGGGAGCTGTTTTTT. The chain recombines TRBV19 with TRBJ2-2, with D uncertain. CDR1 LNHDA and CDR2 SQIVND come from the germline V gene (reference sequence). The V gene lost 6 bases and the J gene lost 1 base, with 12 bases spanning the gap. The CDR3 loop spans 15 amino acids.

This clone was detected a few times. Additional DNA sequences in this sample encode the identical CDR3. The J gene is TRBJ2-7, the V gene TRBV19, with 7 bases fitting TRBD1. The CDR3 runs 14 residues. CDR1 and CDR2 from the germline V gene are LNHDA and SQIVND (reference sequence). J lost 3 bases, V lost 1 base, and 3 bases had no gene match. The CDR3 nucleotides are TGTGCCAGTAGTATAGTGGCAGGGGGCTACGAGCAGTACTTC. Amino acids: CASSIVAGGYEQYF.

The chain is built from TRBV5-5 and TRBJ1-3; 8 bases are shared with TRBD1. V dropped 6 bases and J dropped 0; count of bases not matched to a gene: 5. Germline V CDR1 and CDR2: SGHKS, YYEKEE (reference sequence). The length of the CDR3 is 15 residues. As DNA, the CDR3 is TGTGCCAGCATCGACACAGGGGGCTCTGGAAACACCATATATTTT. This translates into CASIDTGGSGNTIYF.

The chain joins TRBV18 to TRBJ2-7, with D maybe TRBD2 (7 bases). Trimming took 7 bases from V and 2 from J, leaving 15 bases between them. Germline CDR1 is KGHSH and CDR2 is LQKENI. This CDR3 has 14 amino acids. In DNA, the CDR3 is TGTGCCAGCTGCCAAGGAGGGGGGGCCTACGAGCAGTACTTC. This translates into CASCQGGGAYEQYF.

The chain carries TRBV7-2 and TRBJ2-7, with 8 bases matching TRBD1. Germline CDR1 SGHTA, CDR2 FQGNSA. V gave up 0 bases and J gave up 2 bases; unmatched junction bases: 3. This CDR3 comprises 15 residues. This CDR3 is CASSLARDRTYEQYF. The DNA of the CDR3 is TGTGCCAGCAGCTTAGCACGGGACAGGACCTACGAGCAGTACTTC.

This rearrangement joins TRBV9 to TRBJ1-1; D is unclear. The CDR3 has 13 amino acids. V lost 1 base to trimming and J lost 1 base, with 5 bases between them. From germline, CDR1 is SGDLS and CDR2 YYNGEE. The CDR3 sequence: CASSVTGNTEAFF. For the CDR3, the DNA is TGTGCCAGCAGCGTAACGGGGAACACTGAAGCTTTCTTT.

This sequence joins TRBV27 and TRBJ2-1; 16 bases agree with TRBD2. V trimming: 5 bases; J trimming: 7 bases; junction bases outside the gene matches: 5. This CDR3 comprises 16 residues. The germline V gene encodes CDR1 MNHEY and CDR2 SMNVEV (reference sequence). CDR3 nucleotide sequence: TGTGCCAGCAGTATCGGGACTAGCGGGGGGGCGAATGAGCAGTTCTTC. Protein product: CASSIGTSGGANEQFF.

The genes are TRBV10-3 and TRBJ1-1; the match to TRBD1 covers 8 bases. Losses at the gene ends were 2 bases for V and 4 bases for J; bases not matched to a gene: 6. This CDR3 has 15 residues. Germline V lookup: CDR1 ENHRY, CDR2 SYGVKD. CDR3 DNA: TGTGCCATCAGTGAGACCGGACAGGGCGGCACTGAAGCTTTCTTT. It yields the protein CAISETGQGGTEAFF.

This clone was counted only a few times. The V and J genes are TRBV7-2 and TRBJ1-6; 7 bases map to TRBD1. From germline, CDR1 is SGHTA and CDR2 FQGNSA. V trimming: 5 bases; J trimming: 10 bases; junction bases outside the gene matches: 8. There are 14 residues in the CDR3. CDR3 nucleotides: TGTGCCAGCAGCACAAACGACAGGGTCTCACCCCTCCACTTT. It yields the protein CASSTNDRVSPLHF.

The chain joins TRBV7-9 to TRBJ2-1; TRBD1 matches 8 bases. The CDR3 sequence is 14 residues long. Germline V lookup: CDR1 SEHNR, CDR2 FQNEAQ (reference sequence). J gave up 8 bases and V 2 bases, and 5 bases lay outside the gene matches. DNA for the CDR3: TGTGCCAGCAGCTTATTGGCAGGGGGCTATGAGCAGTTCTTC. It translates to CASSLLAGGYEQFF.